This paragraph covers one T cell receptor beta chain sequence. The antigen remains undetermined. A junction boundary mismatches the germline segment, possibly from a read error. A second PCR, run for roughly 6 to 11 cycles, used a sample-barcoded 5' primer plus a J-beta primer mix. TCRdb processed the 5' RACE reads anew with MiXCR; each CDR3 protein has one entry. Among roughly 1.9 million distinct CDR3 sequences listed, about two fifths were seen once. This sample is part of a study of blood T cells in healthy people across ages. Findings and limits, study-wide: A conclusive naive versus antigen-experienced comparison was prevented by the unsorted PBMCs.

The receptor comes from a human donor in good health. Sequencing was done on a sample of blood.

For the CDR3, the DNA is TGTGCCAGCAGCCGGTCGGTTGCGACGGGGTCCCAAAGGGAGCAGTACTTC. Amino acid sequence: CASSRSVATGSQREQYF. The chain has TRBV4-1 and TRBJ2-7, with D possibly matching TRBD2 (5 bases). The CDR3 spans 17 residues. Germline-derived CDR1 and CDR2 are MGHRA and YSYEKL.